This TCR beta chain was identified in a study of PD-1 blockade in classical Hodgkin lymphoma. This CDR3 comprises 11 residues. The germline V gene encodes CDR1 PRHDT and CDR2 FYEKMQ (reference sequence). Time point noted: cycle 4 day 1 (C4D1), after more than five weeks of nivolumab. Brentuximab vedotin exposure varied among the patients, all of whom had relapsed after autologous stem cell transplantation. Broader study findings: Lower baseline TCR diversity was reported for newly diagnosed patients than for healthy donors.

TCRdb's copy holds only in-frame clones and misses some; the assay was immunoSEQ multiplex PCR. The repertoire consists of 75,000 to 100,000 clones, with around 93% occurring once and the leading ten covering 1.5% to 2.5%. As concerns this clone: Its antigen is as yet unknown.

The sequence was obtained from a human donor with classical Hodgkin lymphoma. The genes are TRBV13 and TRBJ2-5, with D unclear. TRBJ2-7 matches the DNA end more closely, so the J call is doubtful. The sample consisted of peripheral blood mononuclear cells (PBMCs), taken before the fourth cycle of nivolumab. The DNA of the CDR3 is TGTGCCAGCAGCTTAGGACACGAGCAGTACTTC. Residues: CASSLGHEQYF.